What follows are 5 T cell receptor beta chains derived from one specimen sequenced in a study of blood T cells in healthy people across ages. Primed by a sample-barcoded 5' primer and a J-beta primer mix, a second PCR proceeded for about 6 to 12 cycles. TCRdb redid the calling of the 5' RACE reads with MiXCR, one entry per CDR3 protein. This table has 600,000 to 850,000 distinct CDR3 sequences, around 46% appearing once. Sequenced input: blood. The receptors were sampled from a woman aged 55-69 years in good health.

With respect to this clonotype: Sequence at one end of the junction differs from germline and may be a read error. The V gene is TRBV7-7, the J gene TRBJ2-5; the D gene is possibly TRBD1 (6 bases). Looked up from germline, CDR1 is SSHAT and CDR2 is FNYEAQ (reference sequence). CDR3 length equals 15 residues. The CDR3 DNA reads TGTGCTAGCAGCCGGACCACAGGGTCGGGAGAGACCCAGTACTTC. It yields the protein CASSRTTGSGETQYF.

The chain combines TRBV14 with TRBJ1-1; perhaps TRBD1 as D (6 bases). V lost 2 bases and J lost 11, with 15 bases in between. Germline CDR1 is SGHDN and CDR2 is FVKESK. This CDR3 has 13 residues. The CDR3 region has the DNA TGTGCCAGCAGCCAACAACAGGGCATGGAGGCTTTCTTT. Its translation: CASSQQQGMEAFF.

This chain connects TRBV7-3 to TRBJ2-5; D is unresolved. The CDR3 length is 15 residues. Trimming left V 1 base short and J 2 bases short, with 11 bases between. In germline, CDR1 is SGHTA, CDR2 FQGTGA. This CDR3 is CASSLSPGLQETQYF. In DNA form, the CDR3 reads TGTGCCAGCAGCTTAAGCCCAGGCCTACAAGAGACCCAGTACTTC.

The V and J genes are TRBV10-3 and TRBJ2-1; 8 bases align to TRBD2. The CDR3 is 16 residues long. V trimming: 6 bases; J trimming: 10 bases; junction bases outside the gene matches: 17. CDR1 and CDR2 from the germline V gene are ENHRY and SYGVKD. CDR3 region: CAIRNPEREKGGEQFF. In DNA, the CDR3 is TGTGCCATCAGGAACCCAGAGCGGGAGAAAGGCGGAGAGCAGTTCTTC.

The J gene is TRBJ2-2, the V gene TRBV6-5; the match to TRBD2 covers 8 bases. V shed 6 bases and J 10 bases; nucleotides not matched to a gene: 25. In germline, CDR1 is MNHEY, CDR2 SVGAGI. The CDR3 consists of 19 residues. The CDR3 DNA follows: TGTGCCAGCAGCCCTACTCGAGGCGGTCGGGGGGGCCGTGGCGAGGAGCTGTTTTTT. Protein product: CASSPTRGGRGGRGEELFF.